These 17 T cell receptor beta chains came from one sample sequenced in a study of blood T cell repertoires in COVID-19 (dated by TCRdb to between 2020 and 2021). Library preparation was by the immunoSEQ multiplex PCR assay. The source is immuneACCESS, and TCRdb retained only in-frame sequences with V and J called. Part of the clones is not carried over; for the studies checked, unresolved V genes explain less than half of this, and the remainder is unexplained. The sample has about 150,000 clones on record, around 80% of them singletons. The ten largest clones take up roughly 13% of the sample. Material: peripheral blood. Receptors originate from a man between 60 and 75 years old with active or convalescent COVID-19.

The CDR3 reads CASSLRSGGQETQYF. The DNA for the CDR3 is TGTGCCAGCAGCTTAAGAAGTGGCGGGCAAGAGACCCAGTACTTC. V and J are TRBV7-2 and TRBJ2-5, with D perhaps TRBD2 (5 bases). V was pared by 2 bases and J by 2 bases, with 12 bases between. The CDR3 contains 15 residues. Germline lookup yields CDR1 SGHTA and CDR2 FQGNSA.

J is TRBJ1-4 and V is TRBV3-1 (or the pseudogene TRBV3-2), with 8 positions matching TRBD1. This CDR3 comprises 13 residues. After removal of 5 bases from V and 7 bases from J, the junction contained 3 bases not matched to a gene. Germline CDR1 reads LGHDT; CDR2 reads YNNKEL (reference sequence). CDR3 sequence reads: CASSRTGIEKLFF. As DNA, the CDR3 is TGTGCCAGCAGCAGGACAGGGATTGAAAAACTGTTTTTT.

A remark on this clone: At one of its ends the junction is not consistent with the germline gene, which may arise from a read error. V is TRBV5-1 and J is TRBJ1-4; 9 positions agree with TRBD1. This CDR3 is built from 14 residues. Per the germline V gene, CDR1 is SGHRS and CDR2 is YFSETQ. The CDR3: CASSWGTGSQKLFF. DNA for the CDR3: TGTGCCAGCAGCTGGGGGACAGGGTCTCAAAAACTGTTTTTT.

CDR3 coding DNA: TGTGCCACCAGTGATCGGGGGACAGGCCCACAAGGAGAGACCCAGTACTTC. Encoded protein: CATSDRGTGPQGETQYF. The gene calls are TRBV24-1 and TRBJ2-5; 8 bases map to TRBD1. Germline lookup yields CDR1 KGHDR and CDR2 SFDVKD. With 3 bases clipped from V and 4 bases from J, the junction kept 12 bases outside the gene matches. The CDR3 totals 17 residues.

The chain has TRBV27 and TRBJ1-3, with unresolved D. The V end was cut by 6 bases, the J end by 0 bases, with 12 bases between. Germline assignment: CDR1 MNHEY and CDR2 SMNVEV (reference sequence). CDR3 length: 15 amino acids. CDR3 in DNA: TGTGCCAGCAGATCCCACAAGCGCTCTGGAAACACCATATATTTT. Translated: CASRSHKRSGNTIYF.

J is TRBJ2-1 and V is TRBV6-2 or TRBV6-3, with TRBD2 matching over 12 bases. The CDR3 spans 18 residues. From germline, CDR1 is MNHEY and CDR2 SVGEGT. The trim removed 3 bases at V and 7 bases at J, leaving 13 bases unmatched. The CDR3 reads CASSYYLEGLAGANEQFF. CDR3 bases: TGTGCCAGCAGTTATTATCTCGAGGGACTAGCGGGTGCAAATGAGCAGTTCTTC.

This clone was seen more than once but under ten times. The same CDR3 also results from other DNA sequences found in this sample. The chain carries TRBV12-3 or TRBV12-4 and TRBJ1-1; D ambiguous. This CDR3 spans 12 amino acids. Trimming pared 2 bases from V and 5 bases from J, leaving 6 bases between. The CDR3 spells CASSLRRTEAFF. For the CDR3, the DNA is TGTGCCAGCAGTTTAAGGAGGACTGAAGCTTTCTTT.

The gene calls are TRBV5-1 and TRBJ2-2, with 11 positions matching TRBD1. CDR3 length: 15 amino acids. J was trimmed by 6 bases and V by 5 bases; bases with no gene match: 6. Germline V gives CDR1 SGHRS, CDR2 YFSETQ. The CDR3 DNA reads TGCGCCAGCAGTCAAGGGACAGGGGGGCCCGGGGAGCTGTTTTTT. Its translation is CASSQGTGGPGELFF. The full variable domain, its missing parts supplied by reference TRBV5-1 and TRBJ2-2, is KAGVTQTPRYLIKTRGQQVTLSCSPISGHRSVSWYQQTPGQGLQFLFEYFSETQRNKGNFPGRFSGRQFSNSRSEMNVSTLELGDSALYLCASSQGTGGPGELFFGEGSRLTVL.

The V and J genes are TRBV5-5 and TRBJ1-6; perhaps TRBD1 as D (5 bases). Trimming cost V 4 bases and J 0 bases, with 17 bases left between them. Germline CDR1 reads SGHKS; CDR2 reads YYEKEE (reference sequence). The CDR3 loop spans 18 amino acids. This chain's CDR3 is CASSLGTDGSSYNSPLHF. CDR3 sequence (DNA): TGTGCCAGCAGCCTAGGGACGGACGGGAGCTCCTATAATTCACCCCTCCACTTT.

The chain combines TRBV28 with TRBJ2-7; TRBD1 matches 11 bases. In germline, CDR1 is MDHEN, CDR2 SYDVKM. The CDR3 has 13 residues. V shed 2 bases and J 13 bases; nucleotides not matched to a gene: 7. The CDR3: CASSLEDRGPTYF. In nucleotides, the CDR3 is TGTGCCAGCAGTTTAGAGGACAGGGGGCCAACATACTTC.

The chain links TRBV14 to TRBJ2-2; 7 bases are a match to TRBD1. The V gene end was trimmed by 4 bases and the J gene end by 1 base; junction bases not matched to a gene: 6. This CDR3 is built from 16 residues. Germline values: CDR1 SGHDN, CDR2 FVKESK. For the CDR3, the DNA is TGTGCCAGCAGCCCGTGGGGGACAGTGAACACCGGGGAGCTGTTTTTT. Its protein product is CASSPWGTVNTGELFF.

To note about this clone: The sample holds other DNA sequences that translate to the same CDR3. The chain links TRBV9 to TRBJ2-7; TRBD2 is a possible D gene (5 bases). The CDR3 sequence is 14 residues long. The germline V gene has CDR1 SGDLS and CDR2 YYNGEE. The V end was cut by 0 bases, the J end by 1 base, with 8 bases between. CDR3 protein: CASSVDPGSYEQYF. Here the CDR3 DNA reads TGTGCCAGCAGCGTAGACCCGGGGTCCTACGAGCAGTACTTC.

This rearrangement joins TRBV6-2 or TRBV6-3 to TRBJ2-7; D is possibly TRBD1 (6 bases). The CDR3 has 15 residues. With 2 bases removed from V and 2 bases from J, the gap between germline ends came to 13 bases. Germline values: CDR1 MNHEY, CDR2 SVGEGT. This CDR3 reads CASSYPRQVTYEQYF. The CDR3 DNA follows: TGTGCCAGCAGTTACCCCCGACAGGTTACCTACGAGCAGTACTTC.

The chain is built from TRBV5-1 and TRBJ2-3; 7 bases map to TRBD2. The CDR3 has 15 residues. Unmatched junction bases numbered 5, after V lost 2 bases and J lost 2 bases. CDR1 SGHRS and CDR2 YFSETQ come from the germline V gene. In nucleotides, the CDR3 is TGCGCCAGCAGCTTCTCAGCGGGATTCACAGATACGCAGTATTTT. As protein: CASSFSAGFTDTQYF. Complete variable domain (other parts from reference TRBV5-1 and TRBJ2-3): KAGVTQTPRYLIKTRGQQVTLSCSPISGHRSVSWYQQTPGQGLQFLFEYFSETQRNKGNFPGRFSGRQFSNSRSEMNVSTLELGDSALYLCASSFSAGFTDTQYFGPGTRLTVL.

The J gene is TRBJ1-2, the V gene TRBV24-1; the D gene is possibly TRBD1 (5 bases). Germline loops: CDR1 KGHDR, CDR2 SFDVKD. The CDR3 is 17 amino acids. Trimming cost V 3 bases and J 0 bases, with 16 bases left between them. The CDR3 protein is CATSDLRGHTTNYGYTF. The CDR3 coding sequence is TGTGCCACCAGTGATCTCCGTGGACACACAACTAACTATGGCTACACCTTC.

The CDR3 coding sequence is TGTGCCAGCTCTCTGACAGGGAACACTGAAGCTTTCTTT. Translated: CASSLTGNTEAFF. The chain couples TRBV18 to TRBJ1-1; D perhaps matches TRBD1 (6 bases). CDR1 is KGHSH and CDR2 is LQKENI in the germline V gene. The CDR3 is 13 residues long. Deletions cut 6 bases from V and 1 base from J, with 9 bases between.

V gene TRBV19 combines with J gene TRBJ1-2, with D uncertain. CDR1 and CDR2 from the germline V gene are LNHDA and SQIVND (reference sequence). This CDR3 is 12 amino acids long. V was clipped by 4 bases and J by 5 bases, with 8 bases between them. The CDR3 here is CASSTGGYGYTF. In nucleotides, the CDR3 is TGTGCCAGTAGTACGGGTGGATATGGCTACACCTTC.